A selection of T cell receptor beta chains follows, all from one sample in a study of Ad26.COV2.S vaccination and SARS-CoV-2 variants. The protocol was immunoSEQ multiplex PCR, while the TCRdb copy is restricted to in-frame clones and leaves out a portion. The sample holds about 680,000 clones, around 92% seen once. Sample: peripheral blood, taken in a trial of Ad26.COV2.S vaccine versus placebo. The receptors were gathered from a person aged 18 to 59 who received the Ad26.COV2.S COVID-19 vaccine or a placebo. Each CDR3 is given with its conserved first and last residue. The D gene is left open where the match is weak. Clone size is not always given. Where it is, it says once, few, many or a class for expanded clones.

TRBJ1-5,TRBV2,-,-,CASSEVTVNQPQHF,TGTGCCAGCAGTGAAGTAACGGTCAATCAGCCCCAGCATTTT
TRBJ1-4,TRBV30,-,-,CAWSVFGGRYEKLFF,TGTGCCTGGAGTGTATTCGGGGGGCGGTATGAAAAACTGTTTTTT
TRBJ1-3,TRBV7-9,-,-,CASSLVGSLGNTIYF,TGTGCCAGCAGCTTAGTTGGCAGTCTGGGAAACACCATATATTTT
TRBJ1-1,TRBV7-6,-,-,CASSLAQGYNTEAFF,TGTGCCAGCAGCTTAGCCCAGGGATATAACACTGAAGCTTTCTTT
TRBJ2-2,TRBV11-2,-,-,CASSLDSRAANTGELFF,TGTGCCAGCAGCTTAGATTCGAGGGCAGCGAACACCGGGGAGCTGTTTTTT
TRBJ2-3,TRBV5-1,TRBD2,-,CASSLGLAGASTDTQYF,TGCGCCAGCAGCTTGGGACTAGCGGGGGCCAGCACAGATACGCAGTATTTT
TRBJ1-4,TRBV14,TRBD1,-,CAYFQGAREKLFF,TGTGCCTACTTCCAGGGGGCTCGTGAAAAACTGTTTTTT
TRBJ1-1,TRBV15,-,-,CATSRDREAFF,TGTGCCACCAGCAGAGATAGGGAAGCTTTCTTT
TRBJ2-6,TRBV18,-,-,CASSPGSSGANVLTF,TGTGCCAGCTCACCGGGCAGCTCTGGGGCCAACGTCCTGACTTTC
TRBJ1-3,TRBV10-1,-,-,CASPCRGSSGNTIYF,TGCGCCAGCCCCTGTAGGGGCAGCTCTGGAAACACCATATATTTT
TRBJ1-5,TRBV9,-,-,CASSVGDSPNQPQHF,TGTGCCAGCAGCGTAGGGGATAGCCCCAATCAGCCCCAGCATTTT
TRBJ2-5,TRBV5-4,-,-,CASSLASQGTQYF,TGTGCCAGCAGCTTGGCCTCCCAAGGGACCCAGTACTTC
TRBJ2-2,TRBV7-7,TRBD1,-,CASSLPSPGTGPGELFF,TGTGCTAGCAGCCTCCCTTCACCCGGGACAGGGCCCGGGGAGCTGTTTTTT
TRBJ1-1,TRBV5-1,TRBD1,-,CASSAHRGRSTEAFF,TGCGCCAGCAGCGCCCACAGGGGGCGAAGCACTGAAGCTTTCTTT
TRBJ2-4,TRBV5-4,-,-,CASSWGPGGGGNIQYF,TGTGCCAGCAGCTGGGGGCCAGGAGGAGGGGGAAACATTCAGTACTTC
TRBJ1-4,TRBV9,-,-,CASSRGIATNEKLFF,TGTGCCAGCAGCCGGGGGATCGCAACTAATGAAAAACTGTTTTTT
TRBJ2-7,TRBV29-1,-,-,CSAGRALGHEQYF,TGCAGCGCCGGCAGGGCTTTAGGCCACGAGCAGTACTTC
TRBJ2-3,TRBV7-9,-,-,CASSRDLGTDTQYF,TGTGCCAGCAGCCGGGACCTCGGTACAGATACGCAGTATTTT
TRBJ1-6,TRBV6-5,-,-,CASSPRRDSPLHF,TGTGCCAGCAGCCCCCGTAGGGATTCACCCCTCCACTTT
TRBJ2-7,TRBV7-2,TRBD1,once,CASSLTGRDSRQYF,TGTGCCAGCAGCTTAACGGGTAGGGACAGTCGGCAGTACTTC
TRBJ1-1,TRBV7-9,-,few,CASSLQSVNTEAFF,TGTGCCAGCAGCTTACAGTCAGTGAACACTGAAGCTTTCTTT
TRBJ2-1,TRBV4-3,-,-,CASSQVIGAGLRNEQFF,TGCGCCAGCAGCCAAGTAATAGGGGCGGGGTTACGGAATGAGCAGTTCTTC
TRBJ1-2,TRBV3-1/TRBV3-2,-,-,CASSRNTGNYGYTF,TGTGCCAGCAGCCGAAATACAGGAAACTATGGCTACACCTTC
TRBJ1-1,TRBV18,-,-,CASSPRQDTEAFF,TGTGCCAGCTCACCAAGGCAAGACACTGAAGCTTTCTTT
TRBJ1-1,TRBV3-1/TRBV3-2,-,-,CASSQDTRGVMNTEAFF,TGTGCCAGCAGCCAAGATACCCGAGGGGTTATGAACACTGAAGCTTTCTTT
TRBJ2-2,TRBV24-1,TRBD2,-,CATSLAGGTGELFF,TGTGCCACGTCACTAGCGGGGGGCACCGGGGAGCTGTTTTTT
TRBJ2-5,TRBV7-9,-,-,CASSNGGLQETQYF,TGTGCCAGCAGTAACGGGGGTCTCCAAGAGACCCAGTACTTC
TRBJ1-5,TRBV18,TRBD1,few,CASSPDLNRGNNQPQHF,TGTGCCAGCTCACCAGACCTCAACAGGGGGAACAATCAGCCCCAGCATTTT
TRBJ2-7,TRBV3-1/TRBV3-2,TRBD2,-,CASSLLREGYEQYF,TGTGCCAGCAGCCTCTTACGGGAGGGCTACGAGCAGTACTTC
TRBJ1-1,TRBV3-1/TRBV3-2,-,-,CASSQGPVNTEAFF,TGTGCCAGCAGCCAAGGGCCCGTCAACACTGAAGCTTTCTTT
TRBJ1-5,TRBV30,-,-,CAWSAPNQPQHF,TGTGCCTGGAGCGCACCAAATCAGCCCCAGCATTTT
TRBJ2-5,TRBV29-1,-,-,CSARDGQETQYF,TGCAGCGCCAGGGACGGCCAAGAGACCCAGTACTTC
TRBJ2-7,TRBV29-1,-,-,CSVATSADVFSYEQYF,TGCAGCGTTGCCACTTCGGCCGATGTTTTTTCATACGAGCAGTACTTC
TRBJ2-7,TRBV5-1,-,-,CASSLALAGFNEQYF,TGCGCCAGCAGCTTGGCTTTAGCCGGGTTCAACGAGCAGTACTTC
TRBJ1-2,TRBV29-1,-,few,CSVEDDSYYGYTF,TGCAGCGTTGAAGATGACAGCTACTATGGCTACACCTTC
TRBJ1-1,TRBV25-1,-,-,CASSEITGTTEAFF,TGTGCCAGCAGTGAAATTACAGGGACCACTGAAGCTTTCTTT
TRBJ1-3,TRBV4-2,-,-,CASSQPRGGGRSGNTIYF,TGTGCCAGCAGCCAACCCCGAGGAGGGGGGCGGTCTGGAAACACCATATATTTT
TRBJ2-5,TRBV6-6,TRBD2,-,CASSLPGGGAETQYF,TGTGCCAGCAGTCTTCCGGGGGGGGGTGCCGAGACCCAGTACTTC